This T cell receptor (beta chain) came from a study of patients and donors after allogeneic stem cell transplantation. Germline CDR1 and CDR2: SEHNR and FQNEAQ (reference sequence). V was pared by 3 bases and J by 8 bases, with 6 bases of the junction left unmatched. The CDR3 sequence is 15 residues long. TCRdb recomputed calls from the RT-PCR reads with MiXCR, one row per CDR3 protein. The table lists over 350,000 distinct CDR3 sequences, more than 15% of them singletons. V gene TRBV7-9 combines with J gene TRBJ1-6; 8 bases align to TRBD1. This clonotype originated in a human donor who was either an allogeneic HSCT recipient or a stem cell or donor lymphocyte infusion donor (not recorded which). It is not recorded whose cells these are; they may come from a transplant donor. The sequenced sample consisted of blood, either unsorted or a sorted T cell fraction (not recorded which). The CDR3 sequence: CASSFGQGVDSPLHF. CDR3 nucleotides: TGTGCCAGCAGCTTCGGACAGGGAGTTGATTCACCCCTCCACTTT.